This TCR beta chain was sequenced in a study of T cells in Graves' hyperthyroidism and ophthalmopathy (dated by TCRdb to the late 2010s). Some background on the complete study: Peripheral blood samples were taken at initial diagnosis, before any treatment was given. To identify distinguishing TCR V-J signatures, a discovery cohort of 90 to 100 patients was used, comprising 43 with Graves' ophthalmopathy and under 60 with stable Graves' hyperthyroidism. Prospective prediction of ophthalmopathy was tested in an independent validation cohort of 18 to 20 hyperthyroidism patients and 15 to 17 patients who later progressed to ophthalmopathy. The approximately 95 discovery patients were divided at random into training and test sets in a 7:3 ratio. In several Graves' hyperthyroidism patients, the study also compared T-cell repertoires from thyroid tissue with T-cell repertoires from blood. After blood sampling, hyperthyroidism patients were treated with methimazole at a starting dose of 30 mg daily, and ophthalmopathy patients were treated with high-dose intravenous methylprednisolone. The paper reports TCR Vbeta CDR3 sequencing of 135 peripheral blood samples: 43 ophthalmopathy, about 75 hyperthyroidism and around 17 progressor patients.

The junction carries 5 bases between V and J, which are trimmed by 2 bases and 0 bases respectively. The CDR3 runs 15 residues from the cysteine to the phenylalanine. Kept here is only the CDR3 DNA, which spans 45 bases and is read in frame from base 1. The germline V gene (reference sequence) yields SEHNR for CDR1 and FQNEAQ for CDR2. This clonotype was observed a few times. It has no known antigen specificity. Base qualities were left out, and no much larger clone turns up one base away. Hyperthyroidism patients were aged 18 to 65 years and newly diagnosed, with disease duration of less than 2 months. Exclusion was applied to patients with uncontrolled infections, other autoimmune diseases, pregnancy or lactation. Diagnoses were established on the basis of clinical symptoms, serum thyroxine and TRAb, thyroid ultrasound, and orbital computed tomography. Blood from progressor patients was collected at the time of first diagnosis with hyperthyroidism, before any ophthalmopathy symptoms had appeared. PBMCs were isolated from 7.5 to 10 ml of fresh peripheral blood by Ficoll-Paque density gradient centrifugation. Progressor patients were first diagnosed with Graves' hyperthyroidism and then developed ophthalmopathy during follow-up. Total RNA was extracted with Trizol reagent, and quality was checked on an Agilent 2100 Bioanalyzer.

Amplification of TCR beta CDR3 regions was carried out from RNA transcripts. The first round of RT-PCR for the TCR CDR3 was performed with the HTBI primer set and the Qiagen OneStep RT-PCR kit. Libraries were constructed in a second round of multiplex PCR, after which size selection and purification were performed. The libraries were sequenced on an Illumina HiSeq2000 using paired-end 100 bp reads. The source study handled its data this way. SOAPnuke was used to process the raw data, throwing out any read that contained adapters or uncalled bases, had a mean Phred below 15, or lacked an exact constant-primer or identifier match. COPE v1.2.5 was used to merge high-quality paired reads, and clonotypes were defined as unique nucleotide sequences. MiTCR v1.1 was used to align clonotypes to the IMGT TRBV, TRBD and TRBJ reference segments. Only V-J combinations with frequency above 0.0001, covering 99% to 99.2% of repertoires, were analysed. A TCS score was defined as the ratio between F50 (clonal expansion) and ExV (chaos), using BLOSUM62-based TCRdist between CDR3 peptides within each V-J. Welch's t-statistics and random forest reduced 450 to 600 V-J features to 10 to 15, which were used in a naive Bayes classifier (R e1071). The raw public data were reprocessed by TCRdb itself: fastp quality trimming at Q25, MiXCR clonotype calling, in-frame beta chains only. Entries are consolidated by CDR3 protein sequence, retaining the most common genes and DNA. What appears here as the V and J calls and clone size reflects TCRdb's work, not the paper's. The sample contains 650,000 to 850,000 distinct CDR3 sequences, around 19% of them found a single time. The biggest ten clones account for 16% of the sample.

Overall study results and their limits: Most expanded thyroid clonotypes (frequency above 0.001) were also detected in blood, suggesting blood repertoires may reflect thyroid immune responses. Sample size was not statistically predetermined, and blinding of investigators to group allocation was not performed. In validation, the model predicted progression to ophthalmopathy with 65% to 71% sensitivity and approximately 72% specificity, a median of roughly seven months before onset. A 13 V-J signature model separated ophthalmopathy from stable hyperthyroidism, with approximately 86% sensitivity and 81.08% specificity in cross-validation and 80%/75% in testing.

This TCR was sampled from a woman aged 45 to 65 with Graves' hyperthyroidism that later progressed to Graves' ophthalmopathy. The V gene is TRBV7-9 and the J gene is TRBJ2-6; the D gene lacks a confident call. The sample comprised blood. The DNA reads TGTGCCAGCAGCTTATTGGCCTCTGGGGCCAACGTCCTGACTTTC. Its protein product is CASSLLASGANVLTF.